This is a list of T cell receptor beta chains from one sample in a study of T cells after posttransplantation cyclophosphamide. Only in-frame clones appear in the TCRdb table, and some are missing; sequencing was by immunoSEQ multiplex PCR. The sample consists of under 7,000 clones, 65% to 85% of them appearing once. What was sequenced was memory CD4+ T cells sorted from blood. Every receptor here comes from a woman aged 50 to 60 in good health and a related stem cell transplant donor. The CDR3 runs from the conserved cysteine through the conserved F or W. A D gene is named only where the DNA matches it firmly. A clone size is listed for some rows: how often the clone was seen (once, few, many), or a class if it is expanded.

clone size	D gene	V gene	J gene	CDR3 DNA	CDR3 protein
NA	NA	TRBV7-2	TRBJ2-7	TGTGCCAGCAGCATAGCCGGGAGCTATCCGTACGAGCAGTACTTC	CASSIAGSYPYEQYF
NA	TRBD2	TRBV10-3	TRBJ2-5	TGTGCCATCAGCGAACTAGCGGGAGTGGAGACCCAGTACTTC	CAISELAGVETQYF
few	NA	TRBV19	TRBJ1-1	TGTGCCAGTAGTGATCCGGGGGTGCGAACTGAAGCTTTCTTT	CASSDPGVRTEAFF
few	NA	TRBV28	TRBJ2-3	TGTGCCAGCACGAGACTAGTTTTATCCGAAGATACGCAGTATTTT	CASTRLVLSEDTQYF
NA	TRBD1	TRBV30	TRBJ1-5	TGTGCCTGGAGAGTAGGAGCAGGGGGGCAGCCCCAGCATTTT	CAWRVGAGGQPQHF
NA	TRBD1	TRBV4-2	TRBJ1-1	TGTGCCAGCAGCCAGGGAGGAGGGGGCAGACCAGCCGATGAAGCTTTCTTT	CASSQGGGGRPADEAFF
NA	NA	TRBV19	TRBJ1-1	TGTGCCAGTAACGGCGGATTGAACACTGAAGCTTTCTTT	CASNGGLNTEAFF
NA	TRBD2	TRBV2	TRBJ2-7	TGTGCCAGCAATCTCCGTCGGGGGGCCTACGAGCAGTACTTC	CASNLRRGAYEQYF
NA	TRBD2	TRBV30	TRBJ2-5	TGTGCCTGGAGTGTATTTCCCCTAGCGGCCCAAGAGACCCAGTACTTC	CAWSVFPLAAQETQYF
few	TRBD1	TRBV10-3	TRBJ1-6	TGTGCCATCAGTTACTCCGGGACAGGGGGCGTTTATTCACCCCTCCACTTT	CAISYSGTGGVYSPLHF
NA	TRBD1	TRBV6-5	TRBJ1-5	TGTGCCAGCAGTTCAGGGGGTGGTCAGCCCCAGCATTTT	CASSSGGGQPQHF
NA	TRBD1	TRBV7-2	TRBJ1-4	TGTGCCAGCAGCTGGGTACAGGGGAATGAAAAACTGTTTTTT	CASSWVQGNEKLFF
NA	NA	TRBV6-5	TRBJ2-2	TGTGCCAGCAGCCCCCGGACCGGGGAGCTGTTTTTT	CASSPRTGELFF
few	NA	TRBV19	TRBJ1-4	TGTGCCAGTAGTGGGGGAGACAGGCGAAAACTGTTTTTT	CASSGGDRRKLFF
NA	NA	TRBV5-1	TRBJ1-1	TGCGCCAGCTCCGACGGGGATGGAGGCACTGAAGCTTTCTTT	CASSDGDGGTEAFF